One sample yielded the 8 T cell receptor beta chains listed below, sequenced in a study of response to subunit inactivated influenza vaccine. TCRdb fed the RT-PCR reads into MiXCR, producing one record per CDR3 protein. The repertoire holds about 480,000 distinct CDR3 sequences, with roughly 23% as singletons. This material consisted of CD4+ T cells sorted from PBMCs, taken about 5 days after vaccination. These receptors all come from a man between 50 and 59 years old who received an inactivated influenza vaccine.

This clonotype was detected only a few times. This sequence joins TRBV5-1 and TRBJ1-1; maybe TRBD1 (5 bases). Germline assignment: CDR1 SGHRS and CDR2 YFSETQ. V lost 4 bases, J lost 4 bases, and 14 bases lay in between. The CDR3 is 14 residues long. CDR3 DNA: TGCGCCAGCAGCCCTAATACCAGGGCCACTGAAGCTTTCTTT. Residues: CASSPNTRATEAFF.

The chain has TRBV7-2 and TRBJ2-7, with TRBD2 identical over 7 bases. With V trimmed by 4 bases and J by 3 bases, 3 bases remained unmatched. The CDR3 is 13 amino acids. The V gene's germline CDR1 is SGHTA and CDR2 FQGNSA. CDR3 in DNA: TGTGCCAGCAGCTCGTCTAGCGGCTACGAGCAGTACTTC. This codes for CASSSSSGYEQYF.

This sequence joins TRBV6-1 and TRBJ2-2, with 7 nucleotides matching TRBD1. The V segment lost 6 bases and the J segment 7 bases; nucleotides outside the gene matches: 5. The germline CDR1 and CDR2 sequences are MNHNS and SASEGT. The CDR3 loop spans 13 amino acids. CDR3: CASRPQGDGELFF. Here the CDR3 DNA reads TGTGCCAGCAGGCCCCAGGGGGACGGGGAGCTGTTTTTT.

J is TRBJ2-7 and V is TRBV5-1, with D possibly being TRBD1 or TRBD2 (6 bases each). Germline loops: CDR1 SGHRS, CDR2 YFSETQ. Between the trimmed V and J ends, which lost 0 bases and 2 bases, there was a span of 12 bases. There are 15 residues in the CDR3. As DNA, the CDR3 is TGCGCCAGCAGCTTGGGGGCGGGACACCCCTACGAGCAGTACTTC. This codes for CASSLGAGHPYEQYF.

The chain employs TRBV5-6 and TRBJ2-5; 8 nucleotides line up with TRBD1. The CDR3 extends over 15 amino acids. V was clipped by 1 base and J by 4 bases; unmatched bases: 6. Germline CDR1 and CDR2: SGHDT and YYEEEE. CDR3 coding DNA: TGTGCCAGCAGCTTGCGGACAGGGAATTTAGAGACCCAGTACTTC. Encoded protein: CASSLRTGNLETQYF.

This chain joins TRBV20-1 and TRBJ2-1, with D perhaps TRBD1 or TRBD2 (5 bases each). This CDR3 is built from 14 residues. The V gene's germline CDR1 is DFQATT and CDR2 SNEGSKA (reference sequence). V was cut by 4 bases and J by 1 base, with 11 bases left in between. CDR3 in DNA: TGCAGTGCTACCGGGACGGCTTCCTACAATGAGCAGTTCTTC. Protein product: CSATGTASYNEQFF.

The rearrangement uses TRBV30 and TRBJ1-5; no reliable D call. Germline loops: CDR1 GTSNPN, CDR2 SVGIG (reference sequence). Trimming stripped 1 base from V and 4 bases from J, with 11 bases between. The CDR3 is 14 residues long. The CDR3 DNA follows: TGTGCCTGGAGTGGGACGGCCCATAATCAGCCCCAGCATTTT. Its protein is CAWSGTAHNQPQHF. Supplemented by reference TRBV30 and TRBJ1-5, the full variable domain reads SQTIHQWPATLVQPVGSPLSLECTVEGTSNPNLYWYRQAAGRGLQLLFYSVGIGQISSEVPQNLSASRPQDRQFILSSKKLLLSDSGFYLCAWSGTAHNQPQHFGDGTRLSIL.

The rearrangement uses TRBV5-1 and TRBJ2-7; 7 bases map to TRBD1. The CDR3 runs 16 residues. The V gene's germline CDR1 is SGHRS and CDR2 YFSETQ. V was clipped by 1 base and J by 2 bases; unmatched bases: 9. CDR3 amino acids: CASSLSRDSITYEQYF. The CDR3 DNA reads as TGCGCCAGCAGCTTGAGTCGGGACAGCATAACCTACGAGCAGTACTTC.